This T cell receptor (beta chain) was recovered during a study of early T cells in non-severe SARS-CoV-2 infection. Study-level background: Whole-blood bulk RNA, unsorted, was sequenced, and chains were unpaired.

The germline CDR1 and CDR2 sequences are LGHNA and YSLEER. The CDR3 sequence is 17 residues long. Comments on this clonotype: Mismatch with germline at one junction end may stem from a read error.

Molecules of cDNA were individually given unique molecular identifiers that were attached to them. Using its own MiXCR run on the 5' RACE reads, TCRdb lists one record per CDR3 protein. The table has some 55,000 distinct CDR3 sequences, 12% seen once. The chain is built from TRBV4-3 and TRBJ2-7; TRBD2 agrees at 10 bases. This receptor was identified in an adult who was a healthcare worker with PCR-confirmed SARS-CoV-2 infection or an uninfected control (not recorded which). Sample: whole blood, taken at baseline. CDR3 sequence: CATSQQGLAESSYEQYF. CDR3 DNA sequence: TGCGCCACCAGCCAACAAGGACTAGCGGAGAGCTCCTACGAGCAGTACTTC.